A selection of T cell receptor beta chains follows, all from one sample in a study of blood T cell repertoires in COVID-19. Sequenced by immunoSEQ multiplex PCR; TCRdb stores in-frame clones only, minus some. The table lists some 400,000 clones, more than 75% of them singletons. The sample taken for sequencing was peripheral blood. These receptors all come from a human donor in a cohort sampled during active COVID-19. CDR3s include the opening cysteine and the closing phenylalanine or tryptophan. D genes are given only for firm matches. Size tells how often a clone was seen (once, few, many) or the class of an expanded clone, and some rows leave it out.

TRBJ1-2 . TRBV6-6 . TGTGCCAGCAGTTACTCGATTCGGCTTCGGGATGGCTACACCTTC CASSYSIRLRDGYTF
TRBJ1-5 . TRBV6-9 . TGTGCCAGCGGCTCTCCTCATTGCCCCAATCAGCCCCAGCATTTT CASGSPHCPNQPQHF
TRBJ2-7 many TRBV5-4 . TGTGCCAGCAGCTTCGGGGGGGGGACAGAGGAGCAGTACTTC CASSFGGGTEEQYF
TRBJ1-1 . TRBV11-2 TRBD1 TGTGCCAGCAGGGAACCCGGGACAGAGAACACTGAAGCTTTCTTT CASREPGTENTEAFF
TRBJ1-1 once TRBV7-2 TRBD1 TGTGCCAGCAGTTGGGGACAGGCCAACATGAACACTGAAGCTTTCTTT CASSWGQANMNTEAFF
TRBJ2-1 . TRBV25-1 TRBD2 TGTGCCAGCAGCGGACTAGCGGCCGAGGATGAGCAGTTCTTC CASSGLAAEDEQFF
TRBJ1-2 . TRBV14 TRBD1 TGTGCCAGCAGCCAAGTTACAGGGGGCGAAGGCTACACCTTC CASSQVTGGEGYTF
TRBJ2-5 . TRBV5-1 . TGCGCCAGCAGATCCAGCGGGCTCCAAGAGACCCAGTACTTC CASRSSGLQETQYF
TRBJ1-5 . TRBV28 . TGTGCCAGCAGTCCCAGGGGAAGGAGCAATCAGCCCCAGCATTTT CASSPRGRSNQPQHF
TRBJ2-7 . TRBV2 TRBD1 TGTGCCAGCCATCGGACAGGGGTTACTCTGCAGTACTTC CASHRTGVTLQYF
TRBJ1-4 . TRBV19 TRBD1 TGTGCCAGTAGTCCCGGGACAGGGGCGACAACTAATGAAAAACTGTTTTTT CASSPGTGATTNEKLFF
TRBJ1-2 . TRBV6-1 . TGTGCCAGCAGTGAAGCCCCCTACCCCAACTATGGCTACACCTTC CASSEAPYPNYGYTF
TRBJ1-2 . TRBV6-1 TRBD1 TGTGCCAGCAGTGAGACAGGGACTGGCTATGGCTACACCTTC CASSETGTGYGYTF
TRBJ2-1 . TRBV11-1 TRBD2 TGTGCCAGCAGCTTCCCTCGGACTAGCGGAGACAATGAGCAGTTCTTC CASSFPRTSGDNEQFF
TRBJ2-5 . TRBV7-9 . TGTGCCAGCAGCTTAGAATCCTTGGAGACCCAGTACTTC CASSLESLETQYF
TRBJ2-5 . TRBV28 TRBD1 TGTGCCAGCAGTTCGGGAGGACAGGGGGGGACCCAGTACTTC CASSSGGQGGTQYF
TRBJ1-6 . TRBV19 TRBD1 TGTGCCAGTAGTGCCGCCGGGACAGGGGAGAATTCACCCCTCCACTTT CASSAAGTGENSPLHF
TRBJ2-3 . TRBV4-2 . TGTGCCAGCAGCCAAGTTGGTGGAGGGGGCACAGATACGCAGTATTTT CASSQVGGGGTDTQYF
TRBJ2-5 . TRBV5-1 TRBD1 TGCGCCAGCAGCTTGGGTTTGGGAAGGGGGCGCGGAGAGACCCAGTACTTC CASSLGLGRGRGETQYF
TRBJ2-2 . TRBV7-3 . TGTGCCAGCAGCTTAAACCCCCCCCTATTCCAGACAGGGAACACCGGGGAGCTGTTTTTT CASSLNPPLFQTGNTGELFF
TRBJ2-3 once TRBV5-1 . TGCGCCAGCAGCCAAACCGAGAGCGGGAGCACAGATACGCAGTATTTT CASSQTESGSTDTQYF
TRBJ1-2 . TRBV4-1 . TGCGCCAGCAGCCAAGGGTCGGGTAATGGTGGCTACACCTTC CASSQGSGNGGYTF
TRBJ1-6 . TRBV2 . TGTGCCAGCAGGGCCAGGGGCAATTCACCCCTCCACTTT CASRARGNSPLHF
TRBJ1-6 . TRBV19 TRBD1 TGTGCCAGTAGTTCAGCCGACAGGGAGACCTATAATTCACCCCTCCACTTT CASSSADRETYNSPLHF
TRBJ2-1 . TRBV2 . TGTGCCAGCAGTGAGAGCCTAAGCTCCTACAATGAGCAGTTCTTC CASSESLSSYNEQFF
TRBJ2-3 . TRBV2 . TGTGCCAGCAGTGGCGGGGAGCGCACAGATACGCAGTATTTT CASSGGERTDTQYF
TRBJ1-3 . TRBV9 . TGTGCCAGCAGCGGGACTCTCTCTGGAAACACCATATATTTT CASSGTLSGNTIYF
TRBJ1-5 . TRBV15 TRBD1 TGTGCCACCAGCAGAGGGGGACAGTTCCATCAGCCCCAGCATTTT CATSRGGQFHQPQHF
TRBJ2-7 once TRBV6-5 TRBD1 TGTGCCAGCAGCCAGACAGGGACCTACGAGCAGTACTTC CASSQTGTYEQYF
TRBJ2-5 . TRBV2 TRBD1 TGTGCCAGCAATCTCGACAGGGAACAAGAGACCCAGTACTTC CASNLDREQETQYF
TRBJ1-2 . TRBV5-1 TRBD1 TGCGCCAGCAGCTTGTTGGGACAGGGGAGGTATGGCTACACCTTC CASSLLGQGRYGYTF
TRBJ1-4 . TRBV6-5 . TGTGCCAGCGGCTACAGGGAGGGTGAAAAACTGTTTTTT CASGYREGEKLFF
TRBJ2-5 . TRBV3-1/TRBV3-2 . TGTGCCAGCAGCCAGACTAGTCAGGAGACCCAGTACTTC CASSQTSQETQYF
TRBJ2-1 . TRBV5-1 TRBD2 TGCGCCAGCAGACCGGGACTAGCGGGAGAGTATGAGCAGTTCTTC CASRPGLAGEYEQFF
TRBJ2-7 . TRBV13 TRBD1 TGTGCCAGCAGCACCAAGCCGACAGGGCCCGAGCAGTACTTC CASSTKPTGPEQYF
TRBJ1-1 . TRBV11-2 TRBD1 TGTGCCAGCAGCTTACTGACAGGGGTTATGAACACTGAAGCTTTCTTT CASSLLTGVMNTEAFF
TRBJ1-5 . TRBV6-6 . TGTGCCAGCAGTACTCGACAGCTTCATCAGCCCCAGCATTTT CASSTRQLHQPQHF
TRBJ2-1 many TRBV19 . TGTGCCAGTAGTAGGGGCGGAGTCTACGGAGGGAATGAGCAGTTCTTC CASSRGGVYGGNEQFF
TRBJ1-3 . TRBV4-2 TRBD1 TGTGCCAGCAGCCAGGCCACAGGGGCCCCTGGAAACACCATATATTTT CASSQATGAPGNTIYF
TRBJ1-6 . TRBV30 . TGTGCCTGGAGCCCAAGGACAGTGGAATCACCCCTCCACTTT CAWSPRTVESPLHF
TRBJ2-7 . TRBV3-1/TRBV3-2 TRBD2 TGTGCCAGCAGCCAACAATGGCGGGGGGCCTACGAGCAGTACTTC CASSQQWRGAYEQYF
TRBJ1-1 . TRBV6-5 TRBD1 TGTGCCAGCGGGGGACAGCCAAACACTGAAGCTTTCTTT CASGGQPNTEAFF
TRBJ2-1 . TRBV6-6 TRBD2 TGTGCCAGCACCAGAGGGACTAGCGGGGCAGCTTGGGGTTTCTTC CASTRGTSGAAWGFF
TRBJ1-1 few TRBV7-9 . TGTGCCAGCAGCTGGGCACAAGGGGGAGAAGCTTTCTTT CASSWAQGGEAFF
TRBJ2-7 . TRBV11-3 . TGTGCCAGCAGCTTAGGAGGGTTAGGCTACGAGCAGTACTTC CASSLGGLGYEQYF
TRBJ2-2 . TRBV7-8 TRBD2 TGTGCCAGCATGGCGGGAGTCACCGGGGAGCTGTTTTTT CASMAGVTGELFF
TRBJ2-7 . TRBV6-1 TRBD2 TGTGCCAGCAGTGAAAGTGTGGTGGGACTAGGGCGCTTC CASSESVVGLGRF
TRBJ2-7 . TRBV28 . TGTGCCAGCAGTTTATCGGTCCGGTCCTACGAGCAGTACTTC CASSLSVRSYEQYF
TRBJ2-7 few TRBV4-1 . TGCGCCAGCAGCCAAGTAAAGGGGTCCTACGAGCAGTACTTC CASSQVKGSYEQYF
TRBJ1-1 . TRBV6-5 TRBD1 TGTGCCAGCAGCCAGACAGGGGAAGCTTTCTTT CASSQTGEAFF
TRBJ1-1 . TRBV5-5 TRBD1 TGTGCCAGCAGCTTAGAAACAGGGGGCACCACTGAAGCTTTCTTT CASSLETGGTTEAFF
TRBJ2-5 . TRBV6-6 . TGTGCCAGCAGTTACTCACAGGATCAAGAGACCCAGTACTTC CASSYSQDQETQYF
TRBJ2-3 . TRBV11-3 . TGTGCCAGCAGCTTATATTCAGGGGATACGCAGTATTTT CASSLYSGDTQYF
TRBJ2-3 once TRBV19 TRBD2 TGTGCCAGTAGTGCCACTAGCGGGAGTACCCGCGAAACAGATACGCAGTATTTT CASSATSGSTRETDTQYF
TRBJ1-2 . TRBV4-1 . TGCGCCAGCAGCCAAGATCGACTAGTCCTAGGGAAGGATGGCTACACCTTC CASSQDRLVLGKDGYTF
TRBJ2-3 . TRBV19 . TGTGCCAGTAGTCCAGACGGCCGGAGGGCCACAGATACGCAGTATTTT CASSPDGRRATDTQYF
TRBJ1-4 . TRBV11-2 . TGTGCCAGCAGCTTAGGGACTCGGGAAAAACTGTTTTTT CASSLGTREKLFF
TRBJ2-5 once TRBV27 . TGTGCCAGCAGTTTAGTCCGACAAGGAGGTCAGGAGACCCAGTACTTC CASSLVRQGGQETQYF
TRBJ2-7 . TRBV7-8 . TGTGCCAGCAGCTCTACCGGGGACTACGAGCAGTACTTC CASSSTGDYEQYF
TRBJ2-1 . TRBV11-2 TRBD2 TGTGCCAGCAGCTCACTAGCGGGAGAGGTCGGTGAGCAGTTCTTC CASSSLAGEVGEQFF